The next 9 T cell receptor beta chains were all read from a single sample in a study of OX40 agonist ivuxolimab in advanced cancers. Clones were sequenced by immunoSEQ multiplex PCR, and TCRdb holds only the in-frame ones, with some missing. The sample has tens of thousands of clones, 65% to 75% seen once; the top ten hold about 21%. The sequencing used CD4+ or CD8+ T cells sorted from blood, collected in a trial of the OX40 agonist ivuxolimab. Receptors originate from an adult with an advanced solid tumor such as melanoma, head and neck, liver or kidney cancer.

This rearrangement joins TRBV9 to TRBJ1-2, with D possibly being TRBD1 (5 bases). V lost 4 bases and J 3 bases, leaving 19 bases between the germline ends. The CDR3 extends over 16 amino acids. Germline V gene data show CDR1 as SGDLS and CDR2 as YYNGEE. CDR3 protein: CASSPVTDSKYYGYTF. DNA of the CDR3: TGTGCCAGCAGCCCGGTGACAGACAGCAAATACTATGGCTACACCTTC. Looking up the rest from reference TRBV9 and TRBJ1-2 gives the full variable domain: DSGVTQTPKHLITATGQRVTLRCSPRSGDLSVYWYQQSLDQGLQFLIQYYNGEERAKGNILERFSAQQFPDLHSELNLSSLELGDSALYFCASSPVTDSKYYGYTFGSGTRLTVV.

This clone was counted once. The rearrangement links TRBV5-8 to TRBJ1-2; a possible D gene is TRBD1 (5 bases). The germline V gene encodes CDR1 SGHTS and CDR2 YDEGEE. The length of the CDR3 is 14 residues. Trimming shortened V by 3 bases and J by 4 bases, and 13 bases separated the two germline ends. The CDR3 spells CASSSRERGYGYTF. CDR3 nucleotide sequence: TGTGCCAGCAGCTCAAGAGAGAGGGGCTATGGCTACACCTTC. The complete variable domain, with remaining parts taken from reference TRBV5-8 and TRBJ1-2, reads EAGVTQSPTHLIKTRGQQATLRCSPISGHTSVYWYQQALGLGLQFLLWYDEGEERNRGNFPPRFSGRQFPNYSSELNVNALELEDSALYLCASSSRERGYGYTFGSGTRLTVV.

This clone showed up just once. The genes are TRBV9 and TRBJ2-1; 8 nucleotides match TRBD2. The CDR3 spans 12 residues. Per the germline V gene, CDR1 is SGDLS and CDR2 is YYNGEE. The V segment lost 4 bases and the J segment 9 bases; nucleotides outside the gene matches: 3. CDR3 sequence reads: CASSRREGEQFF. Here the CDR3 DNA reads TGTGCCAGCAGCCGCCGGGAGGGTGAGCAGTTCTTC.

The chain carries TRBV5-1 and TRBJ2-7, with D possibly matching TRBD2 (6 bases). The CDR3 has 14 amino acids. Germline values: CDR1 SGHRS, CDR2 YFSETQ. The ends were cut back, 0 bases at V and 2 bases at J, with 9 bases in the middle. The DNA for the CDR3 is TGCGCCAGCAGCTTGGTTACGGGGGCCTACGAGCAGTACTTC. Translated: CASSLVTGAYEQYF.

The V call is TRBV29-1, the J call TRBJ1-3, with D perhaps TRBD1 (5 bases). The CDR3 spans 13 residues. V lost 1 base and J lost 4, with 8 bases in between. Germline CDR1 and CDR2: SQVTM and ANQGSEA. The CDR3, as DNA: TGCAGCGTTGAAGGCAACAGGGGAAACACCATATATTTT. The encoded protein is CSVEGNRGNTIYF.

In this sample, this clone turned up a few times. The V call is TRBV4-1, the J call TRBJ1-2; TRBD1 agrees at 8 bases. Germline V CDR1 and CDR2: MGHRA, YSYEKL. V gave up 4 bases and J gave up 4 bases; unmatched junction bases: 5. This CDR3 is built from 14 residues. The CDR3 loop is CASSPLGTGYGYTF. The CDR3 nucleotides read TGCGCCAGCAGCCCCTTAGGGACAGGCTATGGCTACACCTTC.

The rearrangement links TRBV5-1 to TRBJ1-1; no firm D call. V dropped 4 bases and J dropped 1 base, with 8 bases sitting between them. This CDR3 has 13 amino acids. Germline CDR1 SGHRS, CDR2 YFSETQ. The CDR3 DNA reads TGCGCCAGCAGCCTCCAGAAGAACACTGAAGCTTTCTTT. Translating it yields CASSLQKNTEAFF.

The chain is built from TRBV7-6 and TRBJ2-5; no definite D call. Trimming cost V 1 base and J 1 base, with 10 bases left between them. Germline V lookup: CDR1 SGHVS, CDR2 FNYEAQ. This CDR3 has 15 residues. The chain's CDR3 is CASSLGNGIQETQYF. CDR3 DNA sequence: TGTGCCAGCAGCTTAGGGAATGGGATCCAAGAGACCCAGTACTTC.

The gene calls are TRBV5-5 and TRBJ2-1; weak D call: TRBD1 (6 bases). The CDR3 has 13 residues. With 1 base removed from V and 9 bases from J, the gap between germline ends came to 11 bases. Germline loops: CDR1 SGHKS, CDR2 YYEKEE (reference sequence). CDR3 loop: CASSLFGTSEQFF. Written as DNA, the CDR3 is TGTGCCAGCAGCTTGTTCGGGACAAGTGAGCAGTTCTTC.